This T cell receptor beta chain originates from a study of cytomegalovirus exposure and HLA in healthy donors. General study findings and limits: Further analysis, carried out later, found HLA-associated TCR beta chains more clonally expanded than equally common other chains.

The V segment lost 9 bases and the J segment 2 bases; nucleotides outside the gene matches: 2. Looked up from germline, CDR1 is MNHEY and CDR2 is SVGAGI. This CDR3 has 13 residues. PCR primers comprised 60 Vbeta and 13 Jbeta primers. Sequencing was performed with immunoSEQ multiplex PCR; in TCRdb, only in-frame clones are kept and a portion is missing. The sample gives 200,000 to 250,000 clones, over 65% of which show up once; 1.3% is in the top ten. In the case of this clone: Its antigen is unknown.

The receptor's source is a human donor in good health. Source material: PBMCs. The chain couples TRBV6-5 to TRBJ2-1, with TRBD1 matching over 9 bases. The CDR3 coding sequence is TGTGCCAGTAGACAGGGGGCCTACAATGAGCAGTTCTTC. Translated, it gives CASRQGAYNEQFF.